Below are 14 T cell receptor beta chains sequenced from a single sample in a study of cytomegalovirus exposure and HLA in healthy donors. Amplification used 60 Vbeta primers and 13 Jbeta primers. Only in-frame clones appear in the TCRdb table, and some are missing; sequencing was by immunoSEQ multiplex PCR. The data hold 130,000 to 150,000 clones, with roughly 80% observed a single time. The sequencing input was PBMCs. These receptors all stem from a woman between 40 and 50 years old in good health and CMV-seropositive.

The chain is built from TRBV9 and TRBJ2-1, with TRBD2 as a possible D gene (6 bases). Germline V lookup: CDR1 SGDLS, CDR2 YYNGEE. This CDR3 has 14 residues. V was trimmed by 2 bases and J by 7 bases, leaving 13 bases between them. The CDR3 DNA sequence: TGTGCCAGCAGCGTTGGGCTAGCGCAAAATGAGCAGTTCTTC. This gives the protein CASSVGLAQNEQFF.

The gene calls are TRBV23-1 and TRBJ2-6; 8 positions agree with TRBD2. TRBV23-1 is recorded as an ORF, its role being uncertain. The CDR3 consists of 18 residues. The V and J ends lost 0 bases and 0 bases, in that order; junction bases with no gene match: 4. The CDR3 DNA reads TGCGCCAGCAGTCAATCAAAGCGGGGGCCCTCTGGGGCCAACGTCCTGACTTTC. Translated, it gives CASSQSKRGPSGANVLTF.

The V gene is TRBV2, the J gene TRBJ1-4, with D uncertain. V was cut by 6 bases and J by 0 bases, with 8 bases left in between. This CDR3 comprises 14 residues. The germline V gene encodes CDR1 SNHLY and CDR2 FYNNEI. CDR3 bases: TGTGCCAGCAGGGCACAGACAACTAATGAAAAACTGTTTTTT. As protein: CASRAQTTNEKLFF.

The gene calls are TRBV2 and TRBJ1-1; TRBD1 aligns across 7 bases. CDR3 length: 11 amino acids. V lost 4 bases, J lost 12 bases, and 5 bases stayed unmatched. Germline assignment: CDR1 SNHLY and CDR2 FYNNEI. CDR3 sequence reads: CASSAGQLTFF. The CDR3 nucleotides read TGTGCCAGCAGTGCGGGACAGCTTACTTTCTTT.

The CDR3 bases are TGTGCCAGCAGTGAGGGGGGATTCGGCTACACCTTC. Amino acid sequence: CASSEGGFGYTF. The chain has TRBV2 and TRBJ1-2; tentative D call: TRBD1 (5 bases). Trimming removed 3 bases from V and 8 bases from J, with 10 bases in between. Germline V gene data show CDR1 as SNHLY and CDR2 as FYNNEI. There are 12 residues in the CDR3.

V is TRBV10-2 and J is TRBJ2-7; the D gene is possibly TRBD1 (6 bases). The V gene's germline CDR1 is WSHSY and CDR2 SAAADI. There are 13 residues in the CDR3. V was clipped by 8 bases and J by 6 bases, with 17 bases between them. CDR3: CASGGPQGSEQYF. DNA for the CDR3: TGCGCCAGCGGTGGGCCTCAGGGGTCCGAGCAGTACTTC.

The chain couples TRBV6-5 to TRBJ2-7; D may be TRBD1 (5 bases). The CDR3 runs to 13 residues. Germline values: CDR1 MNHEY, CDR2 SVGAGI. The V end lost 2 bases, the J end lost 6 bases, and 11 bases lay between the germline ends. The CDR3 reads CASSYRGRGEQYF. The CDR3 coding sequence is TGTGCCAGCAGTTACCGCGGTAGGGGCGAGCAGTACTTC.

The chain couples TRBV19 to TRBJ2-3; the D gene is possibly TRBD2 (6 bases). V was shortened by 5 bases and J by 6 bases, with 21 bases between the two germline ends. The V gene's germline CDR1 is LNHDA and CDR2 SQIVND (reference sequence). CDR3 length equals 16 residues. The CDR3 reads CASSSSRYRRADTQYF. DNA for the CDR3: TGTGCCAGTAGTTCGTCCCGTTACCGGAGGGCTGATACGCAGTATTTT.

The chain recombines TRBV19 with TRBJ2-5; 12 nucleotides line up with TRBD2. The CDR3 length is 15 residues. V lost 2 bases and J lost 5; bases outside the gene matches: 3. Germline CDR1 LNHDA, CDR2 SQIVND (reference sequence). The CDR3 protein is CASSIRLAGGETQYF. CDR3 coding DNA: TGTGCCAGTAGTATACGCCTAGCGGGGGGGGAGACCCAGTACTTC.

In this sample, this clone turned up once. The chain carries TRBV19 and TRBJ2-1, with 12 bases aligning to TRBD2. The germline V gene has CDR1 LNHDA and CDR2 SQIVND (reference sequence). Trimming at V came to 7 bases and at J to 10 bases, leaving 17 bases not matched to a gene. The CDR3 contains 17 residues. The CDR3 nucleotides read TGTGCCAGTAAGGTACTAGCGGGGGGCCGGGGGATCGGGGAGCAGTTCTTC. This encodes CASKVLAGGRGIGEQFF.

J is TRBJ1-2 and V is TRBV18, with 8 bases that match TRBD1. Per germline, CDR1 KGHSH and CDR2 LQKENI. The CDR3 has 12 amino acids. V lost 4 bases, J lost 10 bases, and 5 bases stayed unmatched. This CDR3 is CASSLGQGHYTF. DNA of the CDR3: TGTGCCAGCTCACTTGGACAGGGCCACTACACCTTC.

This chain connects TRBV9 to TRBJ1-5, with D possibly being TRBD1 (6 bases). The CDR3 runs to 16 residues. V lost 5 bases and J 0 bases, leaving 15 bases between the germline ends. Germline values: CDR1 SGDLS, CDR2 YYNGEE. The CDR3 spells CASRSSGEHSNQPQHF. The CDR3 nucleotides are TGTGCCAGCAGAAGTTCAGGGGAGCATAGCAATCAGCCCCAGCATTTT.

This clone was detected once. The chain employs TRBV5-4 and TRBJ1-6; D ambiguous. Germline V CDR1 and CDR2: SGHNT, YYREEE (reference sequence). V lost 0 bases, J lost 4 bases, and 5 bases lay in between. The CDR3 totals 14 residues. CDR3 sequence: CASSLGQYNSPLHF. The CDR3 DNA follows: TGTGCCAGCAGCTTGGGGCAGTATAATTCACCCCTCCACTTT.

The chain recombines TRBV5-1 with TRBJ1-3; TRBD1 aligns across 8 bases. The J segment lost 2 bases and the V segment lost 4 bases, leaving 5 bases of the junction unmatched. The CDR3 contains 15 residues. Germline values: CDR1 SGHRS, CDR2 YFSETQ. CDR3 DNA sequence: TGCGCCAGCAGCCAAAGGACAGGGCCTGGAAACACCATATATTTT. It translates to CASSQRTGPGNTIYF.